The 14 T cell receptor beta chains in this list originate from one sample, sequenced in a study of cytomegalovirus exposure and HLA in healthy donors. A multiplex PCR was run with 60 Vbeta primers and 13 Jbeta primers. Here immunoSEQ multiplex PCR was the method, and the copy in TCRdb shows in-frame clones only, minus some. The data contain about 150,000 clones, 65% to 70% of them singletons. Sample: PBMCs. These receptor sequences come from a man aged 30 to 39 in good health and CMV-seropositive.

The chain is built from TRBV20-1 and TRBJ1-1, with D maybe TRBD1 (6 bases). The CDR3 is made up of 11 amino acids. Germline CDR1 is DFQATT and CDR2 is SNEGSKA (reference sequence). The V end lost 6 bases, the J end lost 10 bases, and 15 bases lay between the germline ends. CDR3 region: CSASGTLGAFF. The CDR3 DNA reads TGCAGTGCAAGTGGGACACTCGGAGCTTTCTTT.

This chain joins TRBV7-3 and TRBJ2-1; TRBD2 matches 8 bases. Germline values: CDR1 SGHTA, CDR2 FQGTGA. V gave up 1 base and J gave up 7 bases; unmatched junction bases: 6. The CDR3 is 15 residues long. As DNA, the CDR3 is TGTGCCAGCAGCTTAATGTCGGGAGGGGAGAATGAGCAGTTCTTC. Amino acids: CASSLMSGGENEQFF.

The sample holds a few counts of this clone. The V and J genes are TRBV5-1 and TRBJ2-1, with D perhaps matching TRBD1 (5 bases). V gave up 6 bases and J gave up 5 bases, with 12 bases separating them. This CDR3 contains 13 residues. Germline CDR1 is SGHRS and CDR2 is YFSETQ. CDR3: CASKKDTNNEQFF. The CDR3, as DNA: TGCGCCAGCAAAAAGGACACTAACAATGAGCAGTTCTTC.

The chain employs TRBV5-1 and TRBJ2-7; 8 bases map to TRBD1. V shed 3 bases and J 3 bases; nucleotides not matched to a gene: 5. The CDR3 contains 14 residues. In germline, CDR1 is SGHRS, CDR2 YFSETQ. CDR3 region: CASSWGQVDYEQYF. CDR3 sequence (DNA): TGCGCCAGCAGCTGGGGACAGGTCGACTACGAGCAGTACTTC.

This clone was observed a few times. This rearrangement joins TRBV5-1 to TRBJ2-1; D possibly corresponds to TRBD2 (5 bases). The CDR3 contains 15 residues. Trimming removed 2 bases at V and 8 bases at J, with 17 bases between. Looked up from germline, CDR1 is SGHRS and CDR2 is YFSETQ. CDR3 protein: CASSFGEKRWHEQFF. As DNA, the CDR3 is TGCGCCAGCAGCTTCGGGGAGAAACGTTGGCATGAGCAGTTCTTC.

The chain has TRBV5-1 and TRBJ2-6; maybe TRBD2 (5 bases). This CDR3 is built from 15 residues. V shed 4 bases and J shed 0 bases, with 8 bases lying between them. Per the germline V gene, CDR1 is SGHRS and CDR2 is YFSETQ. The CDR3 sequence is CASSTDSSGANVLTF. The DNA for the CDR3 is TGCGCCAGCAGCACGGACTCCTCTGGGGCCAACGTCCTGACTTTC. The complete variable domain, with remaining parts taken from reference TRBV5-1 and TRBJ2-6, reads KAGVTQTPRYLIKTRGQQVTLSCSPISGHRSVSWYQQTPGQGLQFLFEYFSETQRNKGNFPGRFSGRQFSNSRSEMNVSTLELGDSALYLCASSTDSSGANVLTFGAGSRLTVL.

In nucleotides, the CDR3 is TGCGCCAGCGCAGCAGGGGTTTTAGGTGGCTACACCTTC. This sequence encodes CASAAGVLGGYTF. This chain joins TRBV5-1 and TRBJ1-2, with a tentative D call TRBD1 (6 bases). This CDR3 is 13 amino acids long. Germline CDR1 reads SGHRS; CDR2 reads YFSETQ. Trimming left V 7 bases short and J 7 bases short, with 17 bases between.

The V call is TRBV9, the J call TRBJ2-7; D is uncertain. With 4 bases removed from V and 1 base from J, the gap between germline ends came to 9 bases. The CDR3 consists of 13 residues. CDR1 and CDR2 from the germline V gene are SGDLS and YYNGEE. The CDR3 coding sequence is TGTGCCAGCAGCCGTACAGCATCCTACGAGCAGTACTTC. It is translated as CASSRTASYEQYF.

The V and J genes are TRBV2 and TRBJ2-5; 7 bases line up with TRBD1. Matching the DNA end better, TRBJ2-7 makes the J call doubtful. This CDR3 is built from 12 residues. Germline CDR1 is SNHLY and CDR2 is FYNNEI. In DNA, the CDR3 is TGTGCCAGACGGGACAGTGCCTACGAGCAGTACTTC. It yields the protein CARRDSAYEQYF.

This clone was counted between two and nine times. V is TRBV5-1 and J is TRBJ2-1, with D possibly matching TRBD2 (6 bases). The CDR3 totals 15 residues. V lost 0 bases and J 2 bases, leaving 9 bases between the germline ends. CDR1 is SGHRS, CDR2 YFSETQ, per germline. CDR3 residues: CASSLDGGTYNEQFF. The CDR3 region has the DNA TGCGCCAGCAGCTTGGATGGCGGGACCTACAATGAGCAGTTCTTC.

This chain links TRBV30 with TRBJ2-3; 7 bases match TRBD2. There are 16 residues in the CDR3. The ends lost 3 bases at V and 0 bases at J; junction bases unmatched: 9. Germline V lookup: CDR1 GTSNPN, CDR2 SVGIG (reference sequence). The CDR3 nucleotides are TGTGCCTGGAGGAAGCGGGACTCGCTAAGCACAGATACGCAGTATTTT. Translated: CAWRKRDSLSTDTQYF.

The chain links TRBV6-5 to TRBJ1-3; D possibly corresponds to TRBD1 (6 bases). Trimming pared 3 bases from V and 4 bases from J, leaving 10 bases between. This CDR3 has 14 amino acids. Germline V gene data show CDR1 as MNHEY and CDR2 as SVGAGI. The CDR3 here is CASSYSGEGNTIYF. Here the CDR3 DNA reads TGTGCCAGCAGTTATTCAGGGGAAGGAAACACCATATATTTT.

This chain links TRBV6-5 with TRBJ1-1; D gene uncertain. Germline V gene lookup returns CDR1 MNHEY and CDR2 SVGAGI. The CDR3 sequence is 12 residues long. V lost 5 bases and J 5 bases, leaving 9 bases between the germline ends. CDR3 sequence (DNA): TGTGCCAGCAGTAACCCGGAGACTGAAGCTTTCTTT. Amino acid sequence: CASSNPETEAFF.

This rearrangement joins TRBV27 to TRBJ2-3; weak D call: TRBD2 (6 bases). The V gene's germline CDR1 is MNHEY and CDR2 SMNVEV (reference sequence). Trimming left V 7 bases short and J 0 bases short, with 14 bases between. The CDR3 is 15 amino acids. CDR3 nucleotides: TGTGCCAGCACCTTAGGGCGGGATAGCACAGATACGCAGTATTTT. This gives the protein CASTLGRDSTDTQYF.